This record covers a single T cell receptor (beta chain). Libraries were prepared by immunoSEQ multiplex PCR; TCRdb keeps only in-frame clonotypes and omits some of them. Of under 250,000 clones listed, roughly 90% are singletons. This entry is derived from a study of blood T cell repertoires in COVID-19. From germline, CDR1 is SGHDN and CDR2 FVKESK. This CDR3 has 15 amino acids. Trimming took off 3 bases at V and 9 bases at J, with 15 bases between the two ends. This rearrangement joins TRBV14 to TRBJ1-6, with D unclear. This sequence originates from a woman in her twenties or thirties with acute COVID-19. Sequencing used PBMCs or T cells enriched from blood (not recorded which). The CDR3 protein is CASSHSSSSPSPLHF. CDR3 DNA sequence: TGTGCCAGCAGCCACTCGTCGAGTAGTCCTTCACCCCTCCACTTT.